One T cell receptor (beta chain) is described in this entry. The antigen is unknown. The sample comes from a study of vaccination and CD4 T cells after COVID-19. Sample treatment: roughly nine-day PBMC culture with coronavirus spike peptide pools or control peptides (ViraFEST assay). Gathered ahead of the COVID-19 pandemic (2011-2018) were the CD4+ T cells of the unexposed donor. The Oncomine TCR Beta short-read assay was what sequenced the DNA obtained from cultured CD4+ T cells. Using its own MiXCR run on the PCR reads, TCRdb lists one record per CDR3 protein. The sample shows around 8,000 distinct CDR3 sequences, over 30% of them seen only once. This TCR came from a human donor in good health. Sequenced: CD4+ T cells from blood, cultured in vitro.

The CDR3 coding sequence is TGCGCCAGCAGCTTGGAGGGAATGGGGCAGCCCCAGCATTTT. Translating gives CASSLEGMGQPQHF. The chain joins TRBV5-1 to TRBJ1-5; no definite D call. The ends were cut back, 0 bases at V and 7 bases at J, with 11 bases in the middle. CDR1 SGHRS and CDR2 YFSETQ come from the germline V gene. The CDR3 has 14 residues.